The rows below give T cell receptor beta chains drawn from one sample of a study of blood T cell repertoires in COVID-19. This table comes from immunoSEQ multiplex PCR, and its TCRdb copy is limited to in-frame clones, with some not included. The sample comprises around 250,000 clones, roughly 85% of which are singletons, and just over 6.5% rests with the top ten. Material: PBMCs or T cells enriched from blood (not recorded which). The origin of the receptors is a woman aged 45-60 years who had been exposed to COVID-19. Both conserved end residues are part of each CDR3. The D gene is left open where the match is weak.

V gene,J gene,D gene,CDR3 DNA,CDR3 protein
TRBV27,TRBJ1-5,.,TGTGCCAGCAGTTCCGGGACAATAGGTCGACAGCCCCAGCATTTT,CASSSGTIGRQPQHF
TRBV18,TRBJ2-2,.,TGTGCCAGCTCACCTCAAGGCGACAGGCTGAACACCGGGGAGCTGTTTTTT,CASSPQGDRLNTGELFF
TRBV11-1,TRBJ1-2,TRBD1,TGTGCCAGCAGCCCCGGGACAGGGCCTGGCTACACCTTC,CASSPGTGPGYTF
TRBV12-5,TRBJ2-1,TRBD1,TGTGCTAGTGGTCCGCGGACAGGGATACCCAATGAGCAGTTCTTC,CASGPRTGIPNEQFF
TRBV6-1,TRBJ1-2,.,TGTGCCAGCAGTGACAACAAACGTCAGGGTTTGGGGAAGTATGGCTACACCTTC,CASSDNKRQGLGKYGYTF
TRBV7-2,TRBJ2-7,TRBD2,TGTGCCAGCAGCATGACTAGCGGGGTGAGGGAGCAGTACTTC,CASSMTSGVREQYF
TRBV6-5,TRBJ2-7,TRBD1,TGTGCCAGCCGACGACAGGGCCCCTACGAGCAGTACTTC,CASRRQGPYEQYF
TRBV27,TRBJ2-3,TRBD1,TGTGCCAGCAGTTTAAGGGGGCCCGTTTCCCTCAATACGCAGTATTTT,CASSLRGPVSLNTQYF
TRBV9,TRBJ1-4,.,TGTGCCAGCAGCGTAGGCGGGTTGGGTGAAAAACTGTTTTTT,CASSVGGLGEKLFF
TRBV30,TRBJ1-1,.,TGTGCCTGGAGAAAGAGAGCAAACACTGAAGCTTTCTTT,CAWRKRANTEAFF
TRBV3-1/TRBV3-2,TRBJ1-1,.,TGTGCCAGCAGCCAAAGGGGACAAAAAACTGAAGCTTTCTTT,CASSQRGQKTEAFF
TRBV5-1,TRBJ2-7,TRBD2,TGCGCCAGCAGCCCCCGGGGTAGCGGGGGGGTGTACGAGCAGTACTTC,CASSPRGSGGVYEQYF
TRBV19,TRBJ1-6,TRBD1,TGTGCCAGTAGGGACAGGGGTGGTTCACCCCTCCACTTT,CASRDRGGSPLHF